The rows below give T cell receptor beta chains drawn from one sample of a study of shared clonotypes between healthy human individuals. Data came from immunoSEQ multiplex PCR; TCRdb stores just in-frame clones and leaves some out. The sample records approximately 2,200,000 clones, around 93% being singletons. Material: naive CD8+ T cells from PBMCs. The receptor source for this set is a man between 18 and 29 years old in good health. Some clones in this sample may be carry-over from other donors' samples. The conserved cysteine and the conserved F or W are not part of the CDR3 here. D genes are given only for firm matches.

d_call: TRBD1; v_call: TRBV30; j_call: TRBJ1-4; cdr3_aa: AWGTGIFREKLF
d_call: TRBD1; v_call: TRBV5-6; j_call: TRBJ2-3; cdr3_aa: ASSLAPTGVTDTQY
d_call: TRBD2; v_call: TRBV10-3; j_call: TRBJ2-7; cdr3_aa: AINQAGLAGNEQY
d_call: .; v_call: TRBV28; j_call: TRBJ1-4; cdr3_aa: ASSLLGQTNEKLF
d_call: .; v_call: TRBV6-6; j_call: TRBJ1-5; cdr3_aa: ASSYVGGSNQPQH
d_call: .; v_call: TRBV27; j_call: TRBJ2-3; cdr3_aa: ASQEGLTDTQY
d_call: TRBD1; v_call: TRBV15; j_call: TRBJ2-7; cdr3_aa: ATSTGTGPGYEQY
d_call: .; v_call: TRBV7-9; j_call: TRBJ1-1; cdr3_aa: ASSLGSPEAF
d_call: TRBD2; v_call: TRBV27; j_call: TRBJ2-7; cdr3_aa: ASSRLAASYEQY
d_call: TRBD1; v_call: TRBV7-9; j_call: TRBJ2-5; cdr3_aa: ASSLTRTGSSETQY
d_call: TRBD2; v_call: TRBV28; j_call: TRBJ2-2; cdr3_aa: ASSGLADNTGELF
d_call: TRBD1; v_call: TRBV9; j_call: TRBJ2-1; cdr3_aa: ASSAHPGTGGNEQF
d_call: TRBD2; v_call: TRBV27; j_call: TRBJ2-1; cdr3_aa: ASSLFLGLAIHEQF
d_call: TRBD1; v_call: TRBV29-1; j_call: TRBJ1-1; cdr3_aa: SAFTTGGTEAF
d_call: TRBD1; v_call: TRBV9; j_call: TRBJ2-7; cdr3_aa: ASSTGTGNEQY
d_call: TRBD1; v_call: TRBV5-5; j_call: TRBJ1-4; cdr3_aa: ASSWWTGSGRDNEKLF
d_call: TRBD1; v_call: TRBV6-5; j_call: TRBJ1-2; cdr3_aa: ATWTGGGYT
d_call: .; v_call: TRBV27; j_call: TRBJ2-7; cdr3_aa: ASRNVGGESYEQY
d_call: TRBD2; v_call: TRBV27; j_call: TRBJ2-1; cdr3_aa: ASSPLQLAGPWNEQF
d_call: .; v_call: TRBV15; j_call: TRBJ1-4; cdr3_aa: ATSPRQDPNEKLF
d_call: .; v_call: TRBV28; j_call: TRBJ1-2; cdr3_aa: ASSLLGAAPANYGYT
d_call: .; v_call: TRBV6-6; j_call: TRBJ1-1; cdr3_aa: ASSPSLNTEAF
d_call: .; v_call: TRBV5-1; j_call: TRBJ2-7; cdr3_aa: ASSLAGSYEQY
d_call: TRBD1; v_call: TRBV13; j_call: TRBJ1-3; cdr3_aa: ASSSGTGVSGNTIY
d_call: TRBD2; v_call: TRBV27; j_call: TRBJ2-1; cdr3_aa: ASSLYAGGPDHEQF
d_call: .; v_call: TRBV7-9; j_call: TRBJ1-1; cdr3_aa: ASSPNRERAF
d_call: .; v_call: TRBV7-9; j_call: TRBJ2-6; cdr3_aa: ASSFTIPGANVLT
d_call: .; v_call: TRBV13; j_call: TRBJ2-7; cdr3_aa: ASSLFTQGVYEQY
d_call: .; v_call: TRBV30; j_call: TRBJ2-4; cdr3_aa: AWSVGWDIQY
d_call: .; v_call: TRBV5-1; j_call: TRBJ2-1; cdr3_aa: ASSLAESSYNEQF
d_call: .; v_call: TRBV30; j_call: .; cdr3_aa: AWRTASDSYEQY
d_call: .; v_call: TRBV6-6; j_call: TRBJ1-1; cdr3_aa: ASSSGTLEAF
d_call: .; v_call: TRBV2; j_call: TRBJ2-7; cdr3_aa: ASSEKLLNEQY
d_call: .; v_call: TRBV13; j_call: TRBJ1-2; cdr3_aa: ASSSHRARYGYT
d_call: TRBD1; v_call: TRBV7-9; j_call: TRBJ1-3; cdr3_aa: ASSDRTGSGNTIY
d_call: TRBD1; v_call: TRBV7-9; j_call: TRBJ2-3; cdr3_aa: ASSWLGQAGQDTQY
d_call: TRBD1; v_call: TRBV14; j_call: TRBJ2-7; cdr3_aa: ASSHDWDRSYEQY
d_call: TRBD2; v_call: TRBV27; j_call: TRBJ2-1; cdr3_aa: ASSPQGTSGSYEQF
d_call: TRBD1; v_call: TRBV7-3; j_call: TRBJ2-2; cdr3_aa: ASSGTGGPGELF
d_call: .; v_call: TRBV28; j_call: TRBJ2-7; cdr3_aa: ASSLLVRYEQY
d_call: .; v_call: TRBV4-2; j_call: TRBJ1-1; cdr3_aa: ASSPRSRNTEAF
d_call: TRBD2; v_call: TRBV9; j_call: TRBJ2-1; cdr3_aa: ASSVVGGRAGSYNEQF
d_call: .; v_call: TRBV9; j_call: TRBJ1-2; cdr3_aa: ASSASRGGLGYT
d_call: TRBD2; v_call: TRBV11-2; j_call: TRBJ2-1; cdr3_aa: ASSLGTSPPF